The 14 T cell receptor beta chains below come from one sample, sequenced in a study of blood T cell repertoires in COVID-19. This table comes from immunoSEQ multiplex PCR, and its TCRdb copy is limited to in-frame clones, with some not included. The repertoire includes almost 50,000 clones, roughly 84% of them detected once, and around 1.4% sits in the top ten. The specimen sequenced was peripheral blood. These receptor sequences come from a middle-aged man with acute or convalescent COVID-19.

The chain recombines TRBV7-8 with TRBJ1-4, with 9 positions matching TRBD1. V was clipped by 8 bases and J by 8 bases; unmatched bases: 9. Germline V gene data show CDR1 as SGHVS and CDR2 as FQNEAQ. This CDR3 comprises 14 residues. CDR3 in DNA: TGTGCCAGCTTACCGACAGGGGGTGACGAAAAACTGTTTTTT. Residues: CASLPTGGDEKLFF.

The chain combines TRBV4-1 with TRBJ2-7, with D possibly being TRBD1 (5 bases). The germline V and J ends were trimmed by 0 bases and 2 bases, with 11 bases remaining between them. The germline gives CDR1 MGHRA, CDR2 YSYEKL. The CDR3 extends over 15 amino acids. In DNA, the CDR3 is TGCGCCAGCAGCCAAGAGGTCAGGGAAACCTACGAGCAGTACTTC. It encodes CASSQEVRETYEQYF.

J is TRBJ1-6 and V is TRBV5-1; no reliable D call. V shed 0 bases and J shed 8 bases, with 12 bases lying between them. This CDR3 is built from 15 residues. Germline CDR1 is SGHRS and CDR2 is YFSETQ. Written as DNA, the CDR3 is TGCGCCAGCAGCTTGGATGGGCCTCCGGATTCACCCCTCCACTTT. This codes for CASSLDGPPDSPLHF.

CDR3 sequence: CASSFSRGLSSGNTIYF. CDR3 DNA sequence: TGTGCCAGCAGTTTCTCTAGGGGTTTGAGCTCTGGAAACACCATATATTTT. The chain links TRBV2 to TRBJ1-3; a weak D match, TRBD1 (5 bases). V was pared by 5 bases and J by 0 bases, with 17 bases between. Germline V gives CDR1 SNHLY, CDR2 FYNNEI. The CDR3 has 17 amino acids. Combining the CDR3 with reference TRBV2 and TRBJ1-3 gives the whole variable domain EPEVTQTPSHQVTQMGQEVILRCVPISNHLYFYWYRQILGQKVEFLVSFYNNEISEKSEIFDDQFSVERPDGSNFTLKIRSTKLEDSAMYFCASSFSRGLSSGNTIYFGEGSWLTVV.

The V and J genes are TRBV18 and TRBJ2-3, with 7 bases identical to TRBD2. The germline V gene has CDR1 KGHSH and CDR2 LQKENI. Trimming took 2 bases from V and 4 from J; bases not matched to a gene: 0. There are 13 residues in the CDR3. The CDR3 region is CASSPGLADTQYF. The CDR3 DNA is TGTGCCAGCTCACCAGGACTAGCAGATACGCAGTATTTT.

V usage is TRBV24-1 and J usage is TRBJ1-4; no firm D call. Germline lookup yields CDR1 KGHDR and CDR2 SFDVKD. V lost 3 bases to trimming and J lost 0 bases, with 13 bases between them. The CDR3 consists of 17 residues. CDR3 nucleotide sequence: TGTGCCACCAGTGATGGGAGAGCTAGTGCAACTAATGAAAAACTGTTTTTT. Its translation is CATSDGRASATNEKLFF.

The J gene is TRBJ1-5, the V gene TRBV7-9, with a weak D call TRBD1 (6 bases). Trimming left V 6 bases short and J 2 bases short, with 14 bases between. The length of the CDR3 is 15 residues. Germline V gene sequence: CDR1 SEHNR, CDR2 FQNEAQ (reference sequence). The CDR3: CASSRGGVGNQPQHF. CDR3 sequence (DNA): TGTGCCAGCAGTAGAGGGGGGGTTGGCAATCAGCCCCAGCATTTT.

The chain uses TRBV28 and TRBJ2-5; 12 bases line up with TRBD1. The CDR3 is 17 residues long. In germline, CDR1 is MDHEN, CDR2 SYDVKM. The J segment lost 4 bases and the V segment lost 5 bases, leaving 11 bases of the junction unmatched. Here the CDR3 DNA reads TGTGCCAGCAGTCCCACCCCGGGACAGGGGGCGCGAGAGACCCAGTACTTC. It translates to CASSPTPGQGARETQYF.

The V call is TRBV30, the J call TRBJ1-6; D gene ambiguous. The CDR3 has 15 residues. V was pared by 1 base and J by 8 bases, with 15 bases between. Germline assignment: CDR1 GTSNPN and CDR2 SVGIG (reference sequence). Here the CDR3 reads CAWSAQRGRDSPLHF. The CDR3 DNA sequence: TGTGCCTGGAGTGCCCAGAGAGGGAGAGATTCACCCCTCCACTTT.

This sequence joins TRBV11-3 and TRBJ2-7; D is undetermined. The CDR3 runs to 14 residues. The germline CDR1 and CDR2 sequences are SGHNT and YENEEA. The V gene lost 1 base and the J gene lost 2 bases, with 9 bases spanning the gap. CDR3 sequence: CASSLGGSPYEQYF. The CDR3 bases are TGTGCCAGCAGCTTAGGAGGCAGTCCCTACGAGCAGTACTTC.

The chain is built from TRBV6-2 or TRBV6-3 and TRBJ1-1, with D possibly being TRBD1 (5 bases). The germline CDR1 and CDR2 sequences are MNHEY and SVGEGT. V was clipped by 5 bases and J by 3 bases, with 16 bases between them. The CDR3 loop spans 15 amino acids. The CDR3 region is CASSHFGAGHTEAFF. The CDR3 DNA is TGTGCCAGCAGTCACTTTGGGGCAGGACACACTGAAGCTTTCTTT.

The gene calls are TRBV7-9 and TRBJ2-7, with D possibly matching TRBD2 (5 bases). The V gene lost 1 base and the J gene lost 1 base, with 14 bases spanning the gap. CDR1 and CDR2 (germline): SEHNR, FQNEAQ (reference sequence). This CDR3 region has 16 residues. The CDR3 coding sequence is TGTGCCAGCAGCTTAGGTTACGGGAAGTCGTCCTACGAGCAGTACTTC. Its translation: CASSLGYGKSSYEQYF.

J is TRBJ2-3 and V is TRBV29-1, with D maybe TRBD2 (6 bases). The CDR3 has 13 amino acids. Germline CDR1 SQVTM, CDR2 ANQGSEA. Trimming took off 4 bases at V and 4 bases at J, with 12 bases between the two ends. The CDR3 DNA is TGCAGCGTTGTGCGGGGAGGCGCAGATACGCAGTATTTT. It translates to CSVVRGGADTQYF.

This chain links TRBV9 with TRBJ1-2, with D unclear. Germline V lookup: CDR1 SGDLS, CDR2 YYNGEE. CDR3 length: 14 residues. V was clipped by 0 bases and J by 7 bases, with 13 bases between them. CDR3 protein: CASSVGEGRGGYTF. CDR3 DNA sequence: TGTGCCAGCAGCGTAGGGGAGGGCCGGGGTGGCTACACCTTC. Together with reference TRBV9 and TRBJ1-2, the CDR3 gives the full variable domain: DSGVTQTPKHLITATGQRVTLRCSPRSGDLSVYWYQQSLDQGLQFLIQYYNGEERAKGNILERFSAQQFPDLHSELNLSSLELGDSALYFCASSVGEGRGGYTFGSGTRLTVV.